Listed below are T cell receptor beta chains from one sample, sequenced in a study of T cell responses to AZD1222 COVID-19 vaccine. Generated by immunoSEQ multiplex PCR, the TCRdb table keeps only in-frame clones and is missing some. Here the sample spans some 150,000 clones, approximately 88% being singletons. Specimen: peripheral blood, collected 28 days after the second AZD1222 dose. Receptor source: an adult who received the AZD1222 COVID-19 vaccine. Each CDR3 is given without its conserved first and last residue. D genes are given only for firm matches. Not all rows give a size; the values are once, few, many and, for expanded clones, a class.

clone_size d_call v_call cdr3_aa
. TRBD2 TRBV5-1 ASSLGYSGGSYEQY
. . TRBV3-1/TRBV3-2 ASRHGGPRTEAF
. TRBD1 TRBV15 ATSRMDRVSNQPQH
. . TRBV4-3 ASSQDKGLEAF
. . TRBV6-5 ASSPGYNSPLH
. . TRBV7-9 ASSLGAGAVYEQF
. . TRBV11-2 ASSPLTGSKHNEQF
once . TRBV6-5 ATKAGDGLEKLF
. . TRBV4-3 ASSQDYRNTGELF
. . TRBV10-3 AISDSGELF
. . TRBV30 AWSEYGTDTQY
. . TRBV5-1 ASSLGQGRGVGYGYT
. . TRBV29-1 SARPQGNTEAF
. . TRBV27 ASSLSRDQPQH
. . TRBV7-2 ASKRVALPDYEQY
. . TRBV2 ASIPRGVSYGYT
. TRBD2 TRBV27 ASSWLAGGFHEQF
. TRBD1 TRBV7-3 ASSYNRDRGRTGELF
once . TRBV19 ASSPEVYRETQY
. . TRBV7-2 ASSSLMGPTYNEQF
. . TRBV29-1 SVEQAMNTEAF
. . TRBV7-3 ASSLREVSSYEQY
. TRBD2 TRBV6-2/TRBV6-3 ASSYSSRRGSSYNEQF
. . TRBV5-1 ASSLAVRETYNSPLH
. . TRBV4-1 ASSRGSSEYNEQF
. . TRBV5-4 ASSLGGGREQF
. . TRBV5-1 ASSLAVGLANTEAF
. . TRBV5-1 ASSGTYVQETQY
. . TRBV5-6 ASSWKAGAYEQY
once . TRBV18 ASSPERDRYLEQY
. TRBD1 TRBV6-5 ASSSGGQVDGYT
once . TRBV7-2 ASSNPGLPQF
. . TRBV9 ASSPQGGSPDTQY
once . TRBV27 ASSLIQGYSPLH
. . TRBV5-4 ASSPPGHTQETQY
. . TRBV6-5 ASRLGGSGNTEAF
. . TRBV27 ASSSPTEVNTEAF
once TRBD1 TRBV2 ATSSTGAHYGYT
. TRBD2 TRBV10-1 ATGEGLADSSYNEQF
. . TRBV30 AWSRTEAF
. . TRBV5-4 ASSSRDEFQETQY
many . TRBV27 ASSPGGVNGYT